These 14 T cell receptor beta chains were all obtained from the same sample, sequenced in a study of cytomegalovirus exposure and HLA in healthy donors. PCR involved 60 Vbeta and 13 Jbeta primers. This table comes from immunoSEQ multiplex PCR, and its TCRdb copy is limited to in-frame clones, with some not included. The repertoire holds about 88,000 clones, with about 87% as singletons. The sample comprised PBMCs. The receptors derive from a man aged 18-30 years in good health and CMV-seronegative.

CDR3 protein: CASSFGSASVAGELFF. The DNA of the CDR3 is TGCGCCAGCAGCTTTGGTTCCGCGTCGGTTGCCGGGGAGCTGTTTTTT. This chain uses TRBV5-1 with TRBJ2-2; D call uncertain. Germline V gene lookup returns CDR1 SGHRS and CDR2 YFSETQ. Deletions cut 2 bases from V and 6 bases from J, with 17 bases between. The CDR3 consists of 16 residues.

The J gene is TRBJ1-2, the V gene TRBV7-2, with 8 bases aligning to TRBD1. The V gene's germline CDR1 is SGHTA and CDR2 FQGNSA. The CDR3 spans 17 residues. Unmatched junction bases numbered 14, after V lost 0 bases and J lost 8 bases. The CDR3 spells CASSLARRTGRDSGYTF. DNA for the CDR3: TGTGCCAGCAGCTTAGCGCGTCGGACAGGGAGGGATTCGGGCTACACCTTC.

The chain employs TRBV7-3 and TRBJ2-7; 14 bases align to TRBD2. The CDR3 has 15 residues. The V and J ends lost 5 bases and 7 bases, in that order; junction bases with no gene match: 7. The germline gives CDR1 SGHTA, CDR2 FQGTGA. CDR3 sequence (DNA): TGTGCCAGCAGCCCCCGACTAGCGGGAGGGGATGAGCAGTACTTC. Its protein is CASSPRLAGGDEQYF. Supplemented by reference TRBV7-3 and TRBJ2-7, the full variable domain reads GAGVSQTPSNKVTEKGKYVELRCDPISGHTALYWYRQSLGQGPEFLIYFQGTGAADDSGLPNDRFFAVRPEGSVSTLKIQRTERGDSAVYLCASSPRLAGGDEQYFGPGTRLTVT.

This clone was detected only once. The chain carries TRBV12-5 and TRBJ2-3; no definite D call. The CDR3 runs to 11 residues. V shed 4 bases and J shed 7 bases, with 6 bases lying between them. Germline CDR1 is LGHNT and CDR2 is FRNRAP. CDR3 nucleotides: TGTGCTAGTGGTTCCTCCTATACGCAGTATTTT. Translating gives CASGSSYTQYF. The variable domain in full, completed from reference TRBV12-5 and TRBJ2-3, reads DARVTQTPRHKVTEMGQEVTMRCQPILGHNTVFWYRQTMMQGLELLAYFRNRAPLDDSGMPKDRFSAEMPDATLATLKIQPSEPRDSAVYFCASGSSYTQYFGPGTRLTVL.

This clone was picked up one time. This rearrangement joins TRBV9 to TRBJ1-1, with TRBD1 identical over 10 bases. Germline V gives CDR1 SGDLS, CDR2 YYNGEE. The V and J ends lost 4 bases and 5 bases, in that order; junction bases with no gene match: 5. The CDR3 extends over 14 amino acids. The DNA for the CDR3 is TGTGCCAGCAGCCCCCGGACAGGGGGTACTGAAGCTTTCTTT. Its translation is CASSPRTGGTEAFF.

V and J are TRBV6-5 and TRBJ1-2, with D unresolved. V was trimmed by 5 bases and J by 8 bases, leaving 9 bases between them. Germline V lookup: CDR1 MNHEY, CDR2 SVGAGI. The CDR3 length is 11 residues. CDR3 sequence: CASSAGWGYTF. The CDR3 DNA follows: TGTGCCAGCAGTGCAGGTTGGGGCTACACCTTC.

The J gene is TRBJ1-2, the V gene TRBV19; 7 positions agree with TRBD1. V gave up 5 bases and J gave up 4 bases; unmatched junction bases: 7. The germline V gene has CDR1 LNHDA and CDR2 SQIVND (reference sequence). The CDR3 totals 14 residues. The CDR3 DNA is TGTGCCAGTAGTTTCCGGGACAGACGCTATGGCTACACCTTC. Translation gives CASSFRDRRYGYTF.

The chain uses TRBV5-1 and TRBJ2-1; 10 bases map to TRBD2. CDR1 SGHRS and CDR2 YFSETQ come from the germline V gene. CDR3 size: 15 residues. The trim removed 5 bases at V and 4 bases at J, leaving 6 bases unmatched. The CDR3: CASSRLAGEYNEQFF. Written as DNA, the CDR3 is TGCGCCAGCAGTAGGCTAGCGGGGGAGTACAATGAGCAGTTCTTC.

The chain links TRBV28 to TRBJ1-5; 10 bases align to TRBD1. J lost 7 bases, V lost 2 bases, and 8 bases had no gene match. Germline V gives CDR1 MDHEN, CDR2 SYDVKM. There are 16 residues in the CDR3. The CDR3, as DNA: TGTGCCAGCAGTTTACAAACGGGACAGGGGAAACAGCCCCAGCATTTT. Its protein is CASSLQTGQGKQPQHF.

This clone was seen only once. The chain recombines TRBV14 with TRBJ1-2; D gene ambiguous. Trimming shortened V by 0 bases and J by 5 bases, and 13 bases separated the two germline ends. Germline V gene lookup returns CDR1 SGHDN and CDR2 FVKESK. This CDR3 region has 15 residues. The CDR3 DNA reads TGTGCCAGCAGCCAAGATTGGAGAGATGCGTATGGCTACACCTTC. Its translation is CASSQDWRDAYGYTF.

The chain couples TRBV18 to TRBJ2-3; no reliable D call. The germline gives CDR1 KGHSH, CDR2 LQKENI. The CDR3 runs 14 residues. V was trimmed by 3 bases and J by 3 bases, leaving 10 bases between them. In DNA, the CDR3 is TGTGCCAGCTCACCGTCGCAGGTTACAGATACGCAGTATTTT. Protein product: CASSPSQVTDTQYF. The full variable domain, completed using reference TRBV18 and TRBJ2-3, is NAGVMQNPRHLVRRRGQEARLRCSPMKGHSHVYWYRQLPEEGLKFMVYLQKENIIDESGMPKERFSAEFPKEGPSILRIQQVVRGDSAAYFCASSPSQVTDTQYFGPGTRLTVL.

V usage is TRBV29-1 and J usage is TRBJ2-5; D remains ambiguous. The CDR3 contains 12 residues. V was shortened by 4 bases and J by 4 bases, with 10 bases between the two germline ends. Looked up from germline, CDR1 is SQVTM and CDR2 is ANQGSEA. The DNA for the CDR3 is TGCAGCGTTGCAGAGCAGGCAGAGACCCAGTACTTC. Its translation is CSVAEQAETQYF.

The genes are TRBV18 and TRBJ1-3, with 7 bases fitting TRBD1. Germline CDR1 reads KGHSH; CDR2 reads LQKENI. V gave up 6 bases and J gave up 7 bases; unmatched junction bases: 12. The CDR3 loop spans 15 amino acids. CDR3 sequence: CASSDTGVPGNTIYF. The CDR3 region has the DNA TGTGCCAGCTCGGACACAGGGGTCCCGGGGAACACCATATATTTT.

The genes are TRBV5-1 and TRBJ2-1; 10 bases are shared with TRBD1. The CDR3 loop spans 16 amino acids. The J segment lost 1 base and the V segment lost 4 bases, leaving 5 bases of the junction unmatched. The V gene's germline CDR1 is SGHRS and CDR2 YFSETQ. CDR3 coding DNA: TGCGCCAGCAGCCGTGGACAGGGGGTGTCCTACAATGAGCAGTTCTTC. Translating it yields CASSRGQGVSYNEQFF.